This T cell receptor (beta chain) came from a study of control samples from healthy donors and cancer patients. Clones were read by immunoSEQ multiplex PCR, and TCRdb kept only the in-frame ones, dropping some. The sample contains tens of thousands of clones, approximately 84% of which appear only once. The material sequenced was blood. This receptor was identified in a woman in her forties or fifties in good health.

This chain's CDR3 is CASSQRTSGYEQYF. The DNA for the CDR3 is TGTGCCAGCAGTCAAAGGACTAGCGGCTACGAGCAGTACTTC. The chain has TRBV11-2 and TRBJ2-7; 10 nucleotides line up with TRBD2. Looked up from germline, CDR1 is SGHAT and CDR2 is FQNNGV. Trimming took 6 bases from V and 3 from J; bases not matched to a gene: 5. The CDR3 covers 14 residues.